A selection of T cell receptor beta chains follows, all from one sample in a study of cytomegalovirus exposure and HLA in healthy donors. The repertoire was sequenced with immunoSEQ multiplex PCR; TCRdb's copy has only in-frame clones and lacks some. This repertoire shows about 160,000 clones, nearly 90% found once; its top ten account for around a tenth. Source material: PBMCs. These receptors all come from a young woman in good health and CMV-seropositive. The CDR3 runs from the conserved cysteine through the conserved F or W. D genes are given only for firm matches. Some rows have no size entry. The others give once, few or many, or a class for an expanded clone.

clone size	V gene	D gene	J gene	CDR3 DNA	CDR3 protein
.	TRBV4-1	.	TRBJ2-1	TGCGCCAGCAGCCAAGATCAACAGGGCGACAATGAGCAGTTCTTC	CASSQDQQGDNEQFF
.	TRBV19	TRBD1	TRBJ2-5	TGTGCCAGTAGTATTTCGGGACAGGGGGCCCAAGAGACCCAGTACTTC	CASSISGQGAQETQYF
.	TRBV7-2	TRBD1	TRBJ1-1	TGTGCCAGCAGCCTGCTGACAGGGGGACTCACTGAAGCTTTCTTT	CASSLLTGGLTEAFF
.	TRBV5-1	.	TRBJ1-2	TGCGCCAGCAGCTTGGAGTCTGCGTCTATCAGCTACACCTTC	CASSLESASISYTF
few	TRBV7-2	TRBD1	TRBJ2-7	TGTGCCAGCAGCTACAGGACAGGGGGTTCCTACGAGCAGTACTTC	CASSYRTGGSYEQYF
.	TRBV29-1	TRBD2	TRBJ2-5	TGCAGCGTTGCCCCGGGACTAGCGACTCAAGAGACCCAGTACTTC	CSVAPGLATQETQYF
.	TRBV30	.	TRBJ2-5	TGTGCCTGGAGTGTCGGAGGGGCCCAAGAGACCCAGTACTTC	CAWSVGGAQETQYF
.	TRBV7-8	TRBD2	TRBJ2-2	TGTGCCAGCAGCTTGCGGGAGGGGATGTTTTTT	CASSLREGMFF
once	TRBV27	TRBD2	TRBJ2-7	TGTGCCAGCAGTGCTCTAGCGGGAGGGCCGGGTGAGCAGTACTTC	CASSALAGGPGEQYF
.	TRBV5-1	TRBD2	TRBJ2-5	TGCGCCAGCAGCGCGGGAGAGCGTCAAGAGACCCAGTACTTC	CASSAGERQETQYF
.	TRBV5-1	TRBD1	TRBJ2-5	TGCGCCAGCAGCACGGGGACAGGGCCCCAAGAGACCCAGTACTTC	CASSTGTGPQETQYF
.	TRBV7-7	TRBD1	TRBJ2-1	TGTGCTAGCAGCACCGGGACAGGGAGTTACAATGAGCAGTTCTTC	CASSTGTGSYNEQFF
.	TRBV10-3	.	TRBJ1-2	TGTGCCATCACCCCCGGACAGCAGAACTATGGCTACACCTTC	CAITPGQQNYGYTF
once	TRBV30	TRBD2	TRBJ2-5	TGTGCCTGGAGTCTCCTAGCGGGAGGGCCCCAAGAGACCCAGTACTTC	CAWSLLAGGPQETQYF
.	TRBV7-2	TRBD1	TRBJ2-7	TGTGCCAGCAGCCTACGGACAGGGAACACCTACGAGCAGTACTTC	CASSLRTGNTYEQYF
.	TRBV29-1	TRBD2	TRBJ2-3	TGCAGCGTTGAAGGGTGGGGAGGGGCCTGGGTCAGCACAGATACGCAGTATTTT	CSVEGWGGAWVSTDTQYF
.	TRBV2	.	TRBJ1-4	TGTGCCAGCAGTGAAGGGGCCGGGAGAGAAAAACTGTTTTTT	CASSEGAGREKLFF
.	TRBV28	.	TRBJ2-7	TGTGCCAGCAGGACTGACCAAAGAGGCTACGAGCAGTACTTC	CASRTDQRGYEQYF
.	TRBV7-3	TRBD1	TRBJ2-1	TGTGCCAGCAGCGTAGACAGGGTACTTACTTATGAGCAGTTCTTC	CASSVDRVLTYEQFF
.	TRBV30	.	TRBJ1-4	TGTGCCTGGTCCCGCGGGCGGACGGGGTGGACTAATGAAAAACTGTTTTTT	CAWSRGRTGWTNEKLFF
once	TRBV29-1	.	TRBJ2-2	TGCAGCGTTGAAGACTCAAGCGGGCCAAACACCGGGGAGCTGTTTTTT	CSVEDSSGPNTGELFF
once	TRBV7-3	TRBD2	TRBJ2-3	TGTGCCAGCAGCTTAATGTCGGGGGGTTTGGATACGCAGTATTTT	CASSLMSGGLDTQYF
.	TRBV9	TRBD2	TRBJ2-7	TGTGCCAGCAGCGTGGGACTAGCGGGAGCCTACGAGCAGTACTTC	CASSVGLAGAYEQYF
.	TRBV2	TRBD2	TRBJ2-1	TGTGCCAGCAGTGGGACTAGCGGGAGCTTCAATGAGCAGTTCTTC	CASSGTSGSFNEQFF
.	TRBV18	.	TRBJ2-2	TGTGCCAGCTCAGGCCCGACTTCAGTCACCGGGGAGCTGTTTTTT	CASSGPTSVTGELFF
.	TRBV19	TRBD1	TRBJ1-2	TGTGCCAGTAGTATAACAGGGGGAAACTATGGCTACACCTTC	CASSITGGNYGYTF
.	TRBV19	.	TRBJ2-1	TGTGCCAGTAGTATGGGGCATCTGACCTACAATGAGCAGTTCTTC	CASSMGHLTYNEQFF
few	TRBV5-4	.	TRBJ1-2	TGTGCCAGCAGCCCCTACAGGGTATGGTATGGCTACACCTTC	CASSPYRVWYGYTF
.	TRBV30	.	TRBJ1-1	TGTGCTGGGATCAGACAGCAAAACACTGAAGCTTTCTTT	CAGIRQQNTEAFF
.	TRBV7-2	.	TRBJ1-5	TGTGCCAGCAGCTTACACACGGGTCAGCCCCAGCATTTT	CASSLHTGQPQHF
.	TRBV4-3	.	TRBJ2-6	TGCGCCAGCAGCAGGGTGTTACTAGGAGTCTCTGGGGCCAACGTCCTGACTTTC	CASSRVLLGVSGANVLTF
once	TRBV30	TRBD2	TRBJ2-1	TGTGCCTGGAGTGTAAGCGGGGGTTCCAGGACGTTCTTC	CAWSVSGGSRTFF
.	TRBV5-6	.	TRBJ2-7	TGTGCCAGCAGCTTGGGGGCTGGAACCTACGAGCAGTACTTC	CASSLGAGTYEQYF
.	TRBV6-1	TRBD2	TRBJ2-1	TGTGCCAGCAGTGAGACCTCGCGGGAGGGTAATGAGCAGTTCTTC	CASSETSREGNEQFF
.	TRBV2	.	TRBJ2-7	TGTGCCAGCAGGATAGGACAGCACAACGAGCAGTACTTC	CASRIGQHNEQYF
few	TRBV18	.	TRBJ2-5	TGTGCCAGCTCACCATTACAGGGTCAAGAGACCCAGTACTTC	CASSPLQGQETQYF
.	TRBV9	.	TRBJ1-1	TGTGCCAGCAGCCCTCGTGCAGGGAGGAGCACTGAAGCTTTCTTT	CASSPRAGRSTEAFF
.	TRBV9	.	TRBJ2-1	TGTGCCAGCAGCATAGGGGTGCAGGCGCCCAATGAGCAGTTCTTC	CASSIGVQAPNEQFF
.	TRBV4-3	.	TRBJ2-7	TGCGCCAGCAGCCAAGATCTTGCAGGTACCTACGAGCAGTACTTC	CASSQDLAGTYEQYF
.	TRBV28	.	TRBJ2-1	TGTGCCAGCAGTTTTTGGGGCAGCTCCTACAATGAGCAGTTCTTC	CASSFWGSSYNEQFF
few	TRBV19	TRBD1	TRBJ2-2	TGTGCCAGTAGTATCGGGACAGCGACCACCGGGGAGCTGTTTTTT	CASSIGTATTGELFF
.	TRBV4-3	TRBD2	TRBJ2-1	TGCGCCAGCAGCCAAGTCCTGCCCCTGACTAGCGGGGACCCCTACAATGAGCAGTTCTTC	CASSQVLPLTSGDPYNEQFF
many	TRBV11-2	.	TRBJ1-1	TGTGCCGGACGTAGGAGGGATGAAGCTTTCTTT	CAGRRRDEAFF
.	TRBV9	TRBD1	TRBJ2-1	TGTGCCAGCAGCTTTACAGGGGGGTCCTACAATGAGCAGTTCTTC	CASSFTGGSYNEQFF
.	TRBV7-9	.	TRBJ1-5	TGTGCCAGCAGCTTAGAACTGTACTCCCAGCATTTT	CASSLELYSQHF